A selection of T cell receptor beta chains follows, all from one sample in a study of shared clonotypes between healthy human individuals. Data came from immunoSEQ multiplex PCR; TCRdb stores just in-frame clones and leaves some out. The data show about 480,000 clones, 60% to 85% seen once. Sequencing was performed on PBMCs. The receptors shown here come from a woman aged 40 to 50 in good health. Some clones in this sample may be carry-over from other donors' samples. The CDR3 runs from the conserved cysteine through the conserved F or W. The D gene is left open where the match is weak. Size is omitted from some rows. Given values are once, few, many or a class for expanded clones.

d_gene,v_gene,abundance,j_gene,CDR3aa,CDR3nt
NA,TRBV30,NA,TRBJ1-3,CAWSFGGNTIYF,TGTGCCTGGAGTTTTGGGGGAAACACCATATATTTT
TRBD1,TRBV19,NA,TRBJ2-5,CASSITGGTETQYF,TGTGCCAGTAGTATCACAGGGGGTACGGAGACCCAGTACTTC
TRBD1,TRBV5-1,NA,TRBJ2-5,CASSLDRGAETQYF,TGCGCCAGCAGCCTAGACAGGGGAGCAGAGACCCAGTACTTC
TRBD2,TRBV11-2,NA,TRBJ2-1,CASSLALAGGLEQFF,TGTGCCAGCAGCTTAGCCCTAGCGGGAGGGCTTGAGCAGTTCTTC
TRBD2,TRBV4-1,NA,TRBJ2-1,CASSQGLAGGGEQFF,TGCGCCAGCAGCCAAGGACTAGCGGGTGGGGGGGAGCAGTTCTTC
TRBD2,TRBV18,NA,TRBJ2-5,CASSPPSGRISETQYF,TGTGCCAGCTCACCACCTAGCGGGAGAATCTCCGAGACCCAGTACTTC
TRBD1,TRBV11-2,NA,TRBJ2-1,CASTISQGVNNEQFF,TGTGCCAGCACCATTAGCCAGGGGGTTAACAATGAGCAGTTCTTC
TRBD2,TRBV19,NA,TRBJ2-7,CASSTGLAGVYEQYF,TGTGCCAGTAGTACGGGACTAGCGGGAGTCTACGAGCAGTACTTC
NA,TRBV7-9,once,TRBJ2-5,CASGPISEGAETQYF,TGTGCCAGCGGGCCCATCTCGGAGGGGGCAGAGACCCAGTACTTC
NA,TRBV14,NA,TRBJ1-4,CASSPRPAGEKLFF,TGTGCCAGCAGCCCTCGCCCGGCGGGGGAAAAACTGTTTTTT
NA,TRBV21-1,many,TRBJ1-2,CASSKSDSGGYTF,TGTGCCAGCAGCAAGTCGGACAGTGGCGGCTACACCTTC
NA,TRBV9,NA,TRBJ2-7,CASSVALGSYEQYF,TGTGCCAGCAGCGTAGCGCTGGGCTCCTACGAGCAGTACTTC
NA,TRBV29-1,NA,TRBJ2-1,CSVSELGNEQFF,TGCAGCGTTAGTGAGTTGGGCAATGAGCAGTTCTTC
NA,TRBV11-2,few,TRBJ1-5,CASSSSARDMGQPQHF,TGTGCCAGCAGTTCCAGTGCCAGGGACATGGGTCAGCCCCAGCATTTT
TRBD1,TRBV10-3,NA,TRBJ2-6,CAISEGTGPRSGANVLTF,TGTGCCATCAGTGAAGGGACAGGGCCCCGCTCTGGGGCCAACGTCCTGACTTTC
NA,TRBV5-1,NA,TRBJ2-3,CASSLDVDTDTQYF,TGCGCCAGCAGCTTGGATGTTGACACAGATACGCAGTATTTT
TRBD1,TRBV10-1,NA,TRBJ1-1,CASSPGTANTEAFF,TGCGCCAGCAGCCCCGGGACAGCGAACACTGAAGCTTTCTTT
NA,TRBV29-1,once,TRBJ2-4,CSVEDLGGRTYF,TGCAGCGTTGAAGATCTGGGGGGGCGCACGTACTTC
TRBD2,TRBV7-3,NA,TRBJ2-3,CASSPGLAGDTQYF,TGTGCCAGCAGCCCGGGACTAGCGGGAGATACGCAGTATTTT
NA,TRBV28,NA,TRBJ1-2,CASSLPYGSGGEGYTF,TGTGCCAGCAGTTTGCCCTATGGGTCGGGGGGTGAAGGCTACACCTTC
NA,TRBV19,NA,TRBJ1-2,CASSVAGNGYTF,TGTGCCAGTAGTGTCGCCGGGAATGGCTACACCTTC
NA,TRBV7-7,NA,TRBJ2-7,CASSLGSGDSYEQYF,TGTGCCAGCAGCTTGGGCTCGGGGGACTCCTACGAGCAGTACTTC
NA,TRBV19,NA,TRBJ2-2,CASSEERNTGELFF,TGTGCCAGTAGTGAAGAGCGGAACACCGGGGAGCTGTTTTTT
NA,TRBV6-1,NA,TRBJ2-1,CASSEDRSSYNEQFF,TGTGCCAGCAGCGAGGACAGAAGCTCCTACAATGAGCAGTTCTTC
NA,TRBV29-1,NA,TRBJ2-3,CSVEVVREADTQYF,TGCAGCGTTGAAGTCGTCAGGGAGGCAGATACGCAGTATTTT
NA,TRBV29-1,NA,TRBJ2-1,CSVEVPIGAYGSHEQFF,TGCAGCGTTGAAGTCCCAATTGGGGCTTACGGGTCGCATGAGCAGTTCTTC
NA,TRBV14,NA,TRBJ1-4,CASGRNEKLFF,TGTGCCAGTGGACGAAATGAAAAACTGTTTTTT
TRBD1,TRBV5-8,NA,TRBJ1-4,CASSQWTGQWEKLFF,TGTGCCAGCAGCCAGTGGACAGGCCAGTGGGAAAAACTGTTTTTT
NA,TRBV7-2,NA,TRBJ2-3,CASSLEGRTDTQYF,TGTGCCAGCAGCTTGGAGGGCCGCACAGATACGCAGTATTTT
NA,TRBV6-6,NA,TRBJ1-5,CASSHTETRMPQHF,TGTGCCAGCAGCCACACCGAAACACGGATGCCCCAGCATTTT
NA,TRBV9,NA,TRBJ2-1,CASSATGEGYNEQFF,TGTGCCAGCAGCGCCACAGGGGAGGGATACAATGAGCAGTTCTTC
NA,TRBV5-1,NA,TRBJ1-3,CASSLRQVTAGNTIYF,TGCGCCAGCAGCTTGCGACAGGTTACAGCTGGAAACACCATATATTTT
TRBD2,TRBV7-2,many,TRBJ2-3,CASSLVLAGGPGLDTQYF,TGTGCCAGCAGCTTAGTCTTAGCGGGAGGGCCGGGGTTAGATACGCAGTATTTT
TRBD2,TRBV27,NA,TRBJ2-7,CASSISGLLPSYEQYF,TGTGCCAGCAGTATCTCGGGACTACTCCCTTCCTACGAGCAGTACTTC
TRBD1,TRBV29-1,NA,TRBJ2-7,CSVEWGTGADYEQYF,TGCAGCGTTGAATGGGGGACAGGGGCGGACTACGAGCAGTACTTC
NA,TRBV20-1,NA,TRBJ2-1,CSAHIGYEQFF,TGCAGTGCTCATATAGGATATGAGCAGTTCTTC
NA,TRBV27,NA,TRBJ2-7,CASSAGRGYEQYF,TGTGCCAGCAGTGCCGGCCGGGGCTACGAGCAGTACTTC
NA,TRBV6-1,few,TRBJ1-4,CASKPGQANEKLFF,TGTGCCAGTAAGCCGGGACAAGCTAATGAAAAACTGTTTTTT
TRBD2,TRBV5-1,NA,TRBJ2-1,CASSLTSDYNEQFF,TGCGCCAGCAGCCTGACTAGCGACTACAATGAGCAGTTCTTC
NA,TRBV6-6,NA,TRBJ2-7,CASSYRGGYEQYF,TGTGCCAGCAGTTATCGGGGAGGCTACGAGCAGTACTTC
NA,TRBV12-1,NA,TRBJ2-2,CASPSPGNTGELFF,TGTGCCAGCCCCTCTCCGGGAAACACCGGGGAGCTGTTTTTT
TRBD2,TRBV18,NA,TRBJ2-5,CASSPGTSATRETQYF,TGTGCCAGCTCACCAGGGACTAGCGCGACTCGGGAGACCCAGTACTTC
NA,TRBV10-3,once,TRBJ1-2,CAITPGRDGGYTF,TGTGCCATCACTCCCGGAAGGGATGGGGGCTACACCTTC
TRBD2,TRBV25-1,NA,TRBJ2-3,CASSEWEGRGTDTQYF,TGTGCCAGCAGTGAATGGGAGGGCCGGGGCACAGATACGCAGTATTTT
NA,TRBV9,NA,TRBJ1-2,CASSVVGFYGYTF,TGTGCCAGCAGCGTAGTAGGCTTCTATGGCTACACCTTC
NA,TRBV5-6,NA,TRBJ2-7,CASSRRGRAYEQYF,TGTGCCAGCAGCCGCCGGGGCAGGGCCTACGAGCAGTACTTC
NA,TRBV7-2,NA,TRBJ2-1,CASSLALALGEQFF,TGTGCCAGCAGCTTAGCGCTAGCCCTCGGTGAGCAGTTCTTC
TRBD2,TRBV28,NA,TRBJ2-3,CASSLLAGNTDTQYF,TGTGCCAGCAGTTTGCTAGCGGGGAACACAGATACGCAGTATTTT
TRBD1,TRBV19,NA,TRBJ2-3,CASSIGQGADTQYF,TGTGCCAGTAGTATAGGACAGGGGGCAGATACGCAGTATTTT
NA,TRBV6-1,NA,TRBJ1-1,CASSVVENTEAFF,TGTGCCAGCAGTGTCGTCGAGAACACTGAAGCTTTCTTT
NA,TRBV12-1,NA,TRBJ2-3,CASSFGSSGATQYF,TGTGCCAGCAGCTTTGGGTCTAGCGGTGCGACGCAGTATTTT
TRBD1,TRBV7-7,NA,TRBJ2-1,CASSLDRVREQFF,TGTGCTAGCAGCCTGGACAGGGTCCGAGAGCAGTTCTTC
TRBD1,TRBV5-4,NA,TRBJ2-2,CASSRGDRLDTGELFF,TGTGCCAGCAGCCGTGGGGACAGGTTAGACACCGGGGAGCTGTTTTTT
TRBD2,TRBV28,NA,TRBJ2-3,CASSFPGLAVHTQYF,TGTGCCAGCAGTTTCCCGGGACTAGCGGTACATACGCAGTATTTT
NA,TRBV7-8,NA,TRBJ1-1,CASSLGAGWNTEAFF,TGTGCCAGCAGCTTAGGGGCAGGGTGGAACACTGAAGCTTTCTTT
TRBD1,TRBV7-3,NA,TRBJ1-2,CASSSSGTGVKNGYTF,TGTGCCAGCAGCTCCTCCGGGACAGGGGTTAAGAATGGCTACACCTTC
TRBD1,TRBV30,NA,TRBJ1-2,CALRTTGTVNYGYTF,TGTGCCTTGAGGACAACCGGGACAGTGAACTATGGCTACACCTTC
NA,TRBV18,once,TRBJ1-2,CASSWIQTEGYTF,TGTGCCAGCTCATGGATACAGACTGAGGGCTACACCTTC
NA,TRBV14,many,TRBJ1-2,CASSQEVGSAVGYTF,TGTGCCAGCAGCCAAGAAGTCGGGTCGGCGGTTGGCTACACCTTC